One sample yielded the 18 T cell receptor beta chains listed below, sequenced in a study of cytomegalovirus exposure and HLA in healthy donors. In the PCR, 60 Vbeta and 13 Jbeta primers were used. Only in-frame clones appear in the TCRdb table, and some are missing; sequencing was by immunoSEQ multiplex PCR. There are about 160,000 clones in the sample; roughly four fifths occur only once, and less than 1% lies in the top ten. What was sequenced was PBMCs. These receptors were taken from a female donor in good health and CMV-seronegative.

The J gene is TRBJ2-7, the V gene TRBV5-1, with D possibly matching TRBD1 (6 bases). Between the trimmed V and J ends, which lost 4 bases and 5 bases, there was a span of 16 bases. CDR1 is SGHRS and CDR2 is YFSETQ in the germline V gene. The CDR3 runs to 14 residues. The CDR3, as DNA: TGCGCCAGCAGCACAACCGTACAGGGTAACGAGCAGTACTTC. It encodes CASSTTVQGNEQYF. The full variable domain, in which reference TRBV5-1 and TRBJ2-7 provide the parts outside the CDR3, is KAGVTQTPRYLIKTRGQQVTLSCSPISGHRSVSWYQQTPGQGLQFLFEYFSETQRNKGNFPGRFSGRQFSNSRSEMNVSTLELGDSALYLCASSTTVQGNEQYFGPGTRLTVT.

V gene TRBV6-1 combines with J gene TRBJ2-6, with D uncertain. Trimming removed 2 bases from V and 4 bases from J, with 12 bases in between. The CDR3 is made up of 16 amino acids. Germline-derived CDR1 and CDR2 are MNHNS and SASEGT. In DNA form, the CDR3 reads TGTGCCAGCAGTGAAAGACTTAGGTCCGGGGCCAACGTCCTGACTTTC. Translating gives CASSERLRSGANVLTF.

The J gene is TRBJ2-1, the V gene TRBV18; TRBD1 matches at 10 bases. This CDR3 has 15 residues. The germline V gene has CDR1 KGHSH and CDR2 LQKENI. Trimming took 3 bases from V and 5 from J; bases not matched to a gene: 4. The DNA for the CDR3 is TGTGCCAGCTCACCCTCCGGGACAGGGGACAATGAGCAGTTCTTC. Translating it yields CASSPSGTGDNEQFF.

The rearrangement joins TRBV29-1 to TRBJ2-7, with unresolved D. V lost 4 bases, J lost 2 bases, and 9 bases lay in between. This CDR3 is 12 amino acids long. Germline values: CDR1 SQVTM, CDR2 ANQGSEA. CDR3 sequence: CSVVAATYEQYF. CDR3 DNA: TGCAGCGTTGTTGCGGCGACCTACGAGCAGTACTTC.

In nucleotides, the CDR3 is TGTGCCTGGAGAGTTGGGACTAGCGGGAGCTCAGATACGCAGTATTTT. Protein: CAWRVGTSGSSDTQYF. The chain carries TRBV30 and TRBJ2-3; 14 bases are shared with TRBD2. Germline V gene data show CDR1 as GTSNPN and CDR2 as SVGIG (reference sequence). V dropped 3 bases and J dropped 4; count of bases not matched to a gene: 6. The CDR3 is 16 amino acids.

The chain has TRBV30 and TRBJ2-5; 8 bases are a match to TRBD2. V lost 2 bases to trimming and J lost 5 bases; unmatched junction nucleotides: 10. The CDR3 loop spans 15 amino acids. Germline V gene data show CDR1 as GTSNPN and CDR2 as SVGIG (reference sequence). In DNA form, the CDR3 reads TGTGCCTGGAGTCGAGGCGGGGGGAGGAGGGAGACCCAGTACTTC. Translating gives CAWSRGGGRRETQYF.

This chain uses TRBV6-5 with TRBJ2-7, with 9 bases identical to TRBD2. Trimming at V came to 2 bases and at J to 11 bases, leaving 10 bases not matched to a gene. CDR1 is MNHEY and CDR2 is SVGAGI in the germline V gene. The CDR3 is 14 amino acids. The CDR3 region has the DNA TGTGCCAGCAGTTACATGGCGGGAGGGGCAGGAGAGTACTTC. Translating it yields CASSYMAGGAGEYF.

The chain couples TRBV19 to TRBJ1-2; 10 nucleotides align to TRBD1. Trimming at V came to 8 bases and at J to 4 bases, leaving 4 bases not matched to a gene. Germline V gene sequence: CDR1 LNHDA, CDR2 SQIVND (reference sequence). The CDR3 runs 13 residues. The CDR3 DNA sequence: TGTGCCAGTCGGGACAGGGGAGGCTATGGCTACACCTTC. Amino acids: CASRDRGGYGYTF.

The chain combines TRBV7-2 with TRBJ1-2, with 7 bases that match TRBD1. CDR3 length: 13 amino acids. Germline values: CDR1 SGHTA, CDR2 FQGNSA. J lost 4 bases, V lost 1 base, and 0 bases had no gene match. The DNA for the CDR3 is TGTGCCAGCAGCTTAGGACAGGGCTATGGCTACACCTTC. Its translation: CASSLGQGYGYTF.

The chain couples TRBV5-8 to TRBJ1-2; D is perhaps TRBD1 (5 bases). The CDR3 is 15 residues long. Trimming left V 1 base short and J 2 bases short, with 12 bases between. CDR1 SGHTS and CDR2 YDEGEE come from the germline V gene. This chain's CDR3 is CASSLLAGKNYGYTF. The CDR3 coding sequence is TGTGCCAGCAGCTTGTTGGCAGGGAAGAACTATGGCTACACCTTC.

This rearrangement joins TRBV30 to TRBJ2-1, with D perhaps TRBD2 (5 bases). V was trimmed by 3 bases and J by 8 bases, leaving 26 bases between them. Germline V gene data show CDR1 as GTSNPN and CDR2 as SVGIG (reference sequence). The CDR3 contains 17 residues. The CDR3 region has the DNA TGTGCCTGGAGCGGAGCCTCAGGCTTTGGACTTAGGGATGAGCAGTTCTTC. Protein sequence: CAWSGASGFGLRDEQFF.

The V call is TRBV7-2, the J call TRBJ2-3; 11 bases fit TRBD2. The CDR3 is 16 residues long. Trimming cost V 5 bases and J 4 bases; bases outside gene matches: 8. CDR1 and CDR2 from the germline V gene are SGHTA and FQGNSA. CDR3 nucleotide sequence: TGTGCCAGCAGCCGTGGTAGCGGGGGGGCCGCAGATACGCAGTATTTT. Its translation is CASSRGSGGAADTQYF.

The genes are TRBV7-2 and TRBJ1-2; 9 bases are shared with TRBD1. Looked up from germline, CDR1 is SGHTA and CDR2 is FQGNSA. The V gene end was trimmed by 3 bases and the J gene end by 2 bases; junction bases not matched to a gene: 1. There are 14 residues in the CDR3. CDR3 nucleotide sequence: TGTGCCAGCAGCTTGGACAGGGGAAACTATGGCTACACCTTC. This codes for CASSLDRGNYGYTF.

The chain employs TRBV28 and TRBJ2-4; 7 nucleotides align to TRBD1. This CDR3 spans 11 amino acids. The ends lost 6 bases at V and 15 bases at J; junction bases unmatched: 8. Germline V CDR1 and CDR2: MDHEN, SYDVKM. The CDR3 sequence is CASRTGTEAYF. In DNA form, the CDR3 reads TGTGCCAGCAGAACAGGGACAGAAGCGTACTTC.

The CDR3 nucleotides read TGTGCCAGCAGCGCTCAGGGTTTGGGGAATTCACCCCTCCACTTT. Protein: CASSAQGLGNSPLHF. V and J are TRBV7-9 and TRBJ1-6, with D maybe TRBD1 (5 bases). V was trimmed by 5 bases and J by 7 bases, leaving 15 bases between them. The CDR3 contains 15 residues. CDR1 is SEHNR, CDR2 FQNEAQ, per germline (reference sequence).

This chain connects TRBV2 to TRBJ1-1, with TRBD1 identical over 7 bases. V shed 5 bases and J 1 base; nucleotides not matched to a gene: 4. CDR3 length: 14 residues. The germline V gene encodes CDR1 SNHLY and CDR2 FYNNEI. CDR3 sequence (DNA): TGTGCCAGCAGTCTAGGGACAGCGAACACTGAAGCTTTCTTT. Translating it yields CASSLGTANTEAFF. Using reference TRBV2 and TRBJ1-1 for the parts outside the CDR3, the full variable domain is EPEVTQTPSHQVTQMGQEVILRCVPISNHLYFYWYRQILGQKVEFLVSFYNNEISEKSEIFDDQFSVERPDGSNFTLKIRSTKLEDSAMYFCASSLGTANTEAFFGQGTRLTVV.

A note on this clone: The germline gene is not matched at one end of the junction; a read error may be the cause. The chain is built from TRBV4-1 and TRBJ2-7; TRBD2 agrees at 9 bases. Germline-derived CDR1 and CDR2 are MGHRA and YSYEKL. This CDR3 has 14 residues. As DNA, the CDR3 is TGTGCCAGCAGCGAAGCGGGAGGTCTTTACGAGCAGTACTTC. This codes for CASSEAGGLYEQYF.

The rearrangement links TRBV14 to TRBJ1-2, with 9 bases that match TRBD1. V trimming: 4 bases; J trimming: 6 bases; junction bases outside the gene matches: 21. From germline, CDR1 is SGHDN and CDR2 FVKESK. The CDR3 is made up of 19 amino acids. The CDR3 DNA sequence: TGTGCCAGCAGCCGCTTGGCCGGACAGGGGTTCTCGGTACAGGATGGCTACACCTTC. It translates to CASSRLAGQGFSVQDGYTF.